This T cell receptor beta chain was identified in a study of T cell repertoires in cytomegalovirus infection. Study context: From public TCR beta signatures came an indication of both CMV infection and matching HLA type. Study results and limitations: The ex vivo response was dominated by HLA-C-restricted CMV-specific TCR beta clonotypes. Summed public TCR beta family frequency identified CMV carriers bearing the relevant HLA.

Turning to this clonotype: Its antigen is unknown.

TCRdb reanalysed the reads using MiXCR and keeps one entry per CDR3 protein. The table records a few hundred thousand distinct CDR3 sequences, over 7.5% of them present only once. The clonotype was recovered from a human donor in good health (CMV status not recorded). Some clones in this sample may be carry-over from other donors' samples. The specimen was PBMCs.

For the CDR3, the DNA is TGTGCCACCGCTGAAGACCACCACAGTGGTCAGCCCCAGCATTTT. Translation gives CATAEDHHSGQPQHF. The J gene is TRBJ1-5, the V gene TRBV15; D is ambiguous. The germline V gene has CDR1 LNHNV and CDR2 YYDKDF (reference sequence). V was shortened by 8 bases and J by 6 bases, with 20 bases between the two germline ends. The CDR3 is 15 residues long.